This entry concerns a single T cell receptor (beta chain). Its antigen is as yet unknown. Germline V gives CDR1 GTSNPN, CDR2 SVGIG (reference sequence). The length of the CDR3 is 12 residues. V lost 4 bases and J 4 bases, leaving 11 bases between the germline ends. Sequencing targeted expressed TCRB transcripts, as all isolated RNA had been reverse transcribed. Assay used: immunoSEQ multiplex PCR; TCRdb lists only in-frame clones, some missing. The sample lists over 350,000 clones, over 12% occurring once. The data are from a study of beta chain features in type 1 diabetes. Study-level results: Relative to healthy donors, patients appeared to have naive, central memory and Treg TCRB repertoires that were more similar.

The TCR comes from a woman aged 18-30 years in good health. The chain uses TRBV30 and TRBJ2-7; unclear D gene. Sequencing was performed on naive CD4+ T cells from blood. CDR3 sequence (DNA): TGTGCCTGGACTTCGCTATCATACGAGCAGTACTTC. Its translation is CAWTSLSYEQYF.